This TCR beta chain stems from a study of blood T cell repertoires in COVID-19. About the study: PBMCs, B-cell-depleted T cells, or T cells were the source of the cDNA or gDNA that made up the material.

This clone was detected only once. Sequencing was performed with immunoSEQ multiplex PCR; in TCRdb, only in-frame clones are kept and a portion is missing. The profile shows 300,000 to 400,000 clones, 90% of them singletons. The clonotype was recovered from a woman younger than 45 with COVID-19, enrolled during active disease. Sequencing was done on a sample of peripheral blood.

The CDR3 loop is CASSRDREGGELFF. Here the CDR3 DNA reads TGTGCCAGTAGTAGGGACAGGGAAGGCGGGGAGCTGTTTTTT. V usage is TRBV19 and J usage is TRBJ2-2; TRBD1 matches 9 bases. Germline lookup yields CDR1 LNHDA and CDR2 SQIVND (reference sequence). Losses at the gene ends were 4 bases for V and 7 bases for J; bases not matched to a gene: 4. This CDR3 has 14 amino acids.